This TCR beta chain stems from a study of blood T cell repertoires in COVID-19. About the research overall: COVID-19 samples from acute and convalescent phases originated in the United States, Italy and Spain. The analysed material was cDNA or gDNA that came from T cells, B-cell-depleted T cells, or PBMCs.

Authors' processing steps: Reference gene primer amplification yielded estimated nucleated cell counts. Data came from immunoSEQ multiplex PCR; TCRdb stores just in-frame clones and leaves some out. The V and J calls and clone size come from that table; D and trimming were worked out from the DNA. The top ten clones hold 7.5% to 10% of a sample with some 50,000 clones, 86% of them seen once. This clone was detected only once. The sample taken for sequencing was peripheral blood. This sequence was found in a human donor in a cohort sampled during active COVID-19.

The CDR3 region is CAWSTGGAGGWGQFF. Here the CDR3 DNA reads TGTGCCTGGAGCACCGGGGGAGCCGGCGGGTGGGGGCAGTTCTTC. V gene TRBV30 combines with J gene TRBJ2-1; TRBD2 is a possible D gene (6 bases). CDR3 length equals 15 residues. With 3 bases removed from V and 12 bases from J, the gap between germline ends came to 24 bases. Germline CDR1 is GTSNPN and CDR2 is SVGIG (reference sequence).